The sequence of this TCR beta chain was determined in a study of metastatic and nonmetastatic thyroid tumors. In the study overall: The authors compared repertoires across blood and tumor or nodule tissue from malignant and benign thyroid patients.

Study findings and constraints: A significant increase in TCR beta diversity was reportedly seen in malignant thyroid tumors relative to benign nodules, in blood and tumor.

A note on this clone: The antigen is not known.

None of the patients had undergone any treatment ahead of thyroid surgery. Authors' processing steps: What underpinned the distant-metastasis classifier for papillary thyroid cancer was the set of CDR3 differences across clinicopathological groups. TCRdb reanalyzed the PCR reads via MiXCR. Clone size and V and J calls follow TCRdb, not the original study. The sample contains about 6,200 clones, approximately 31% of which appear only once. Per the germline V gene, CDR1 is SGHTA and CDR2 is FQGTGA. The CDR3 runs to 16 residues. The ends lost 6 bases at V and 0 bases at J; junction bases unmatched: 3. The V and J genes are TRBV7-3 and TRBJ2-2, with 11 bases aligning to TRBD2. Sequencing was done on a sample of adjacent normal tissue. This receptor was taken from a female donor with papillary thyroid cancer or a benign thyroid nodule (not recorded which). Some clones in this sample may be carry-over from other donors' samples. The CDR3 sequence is CASRNSGGANTGELFF. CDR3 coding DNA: TGTGCCAGCAGGAATAGCGGGGGGGCGAACACCGGGGAGCTGTTTTTT.